A single sample gave rise to the 5 T cell receptor beta chains below, sequenced in a study of regulatory T cells in long-lasting Graves disease. Time point: newly diagnosed GD, antithyroid drugs for less than 3 months. PBMC-extracted RNA yielded the TCR library. Libraries of TCR beta came from iRepertoire HTBI primers plus Arm-PCR of CDR3 regions. From the multiplex PCR reads, TCRdb called clonotypes with MiXCR, one entry per CDR3 protein. The top ten hold roughly 9.7% of the sample, which has about 540,000 distinct CDR3 sequences, roughly 13% seen once. These same data were also listed under a study on T cells in Graves' hyperthyroidism and ophthalmopathy.

The sequences come from peripheral blood mononuclear cells (PBMCs), collected at new diagnosis, from a patient treated with antithyroid drugs. The source of these receptors is a young man with Graves disease.

This clonotype was detected many times. The chain has TRBV13 and TRBJ1-2, with D tentatively TRBD1 (5 bases). CDR3 size: 12 residues. Trimming pared 3 bases from V and 6 bases from J, leaving 8 bases between. Looked up from germline, CDR1 is PRHDT and CDR2 is FYEKMQ (reference sequence). In nucleotides, the CDR3 is TGTGCCAGCAGCTTTTTGGGGGATGGCTACACCTTC. The encoded protein is CASSFLGDGYTF. Full variable domain (rest looked up from reference TRBV13 and TRBJ1-2): AAGVIQSPRHLIKEKRETATLKCYPIPRHDTVYWYQQGPGQDPQFLISFYEKMQSDKGSIPDRFSAQQFSDYHSELNMSSLELGDSALYFCASSFLGDGYTFGSGTRLTVV.

This clonotype was counted many times. Here the CDR3 reads CATSRRSGLDGYTF. In DNA form, the CDR3 reads TGTGCCACCAGCAGACGGTCCGGGTTAGACGGCTACACCTTC. J is TRBJ1-2 and V is TRBV15, with D hard to call. Germline V lookup: CDR1 LNHNV, CDR2 YYDKDF (reference sequence). The CDR3 runs 14 residues. V was shortened by 2 bases and J by 8 bases, with 15 bases between the two germline ends.

The sample holds a few counts of this clonotype. This chain uses TRBV30 with TRBJ2-3; 7 nucleotides match TRBD1. Per the germline V gene, CDR1 is GTSNPN and CDR2 is SVGIG (reference sequence). There are 17 residues in the CDR3. V was pared by 2 bases and J by 0 bases, with 11 bases of the junction left unmatched. CDR3 sequence (DNA): TGTGCCTGGAGTTGGGTCCGGACAGGTGCTAGCACAGATACGCAGTATTTT. Encoded protein: CAWSWVRTGASTDTQYF.

J is TRBJ1-6 and V is TRBV10-2; 8 bases are a match to TRBD1. With 3 bases clipped from V and 10 bases from J, the junction kept 11 bases outside the gene matches. Germline V gene sequence: CDR1 WSHSY, CDR2 SAAADI. The CDR3 runs to 16 residues. CDR3 nucleotide sequence: TGCGCCAGCAGTGAAGCAGCGGACAGGGTTAGATCACCCCTCCACTTT. Protein product: CASSEAADRVRSPLHF.

This clonotype was seen at least ten times. In DNA, the CDR3 is TGTGCCAGCAGCCCCAACGGACAGGGAGGCGGCAGGGGGGAGCTGTTTTTT. It yields the protein CASSPNGQGGGRGELFF. The chain combines TRBV28 with TRBJ2-2; 8 nucleotides match TRBD1. The CDR3 contains 17 residues. V trimming: 6 bases; J trimming: 8 bases; junction bases outside the gene matches: 17. Per germline, CDR1 MDHEN and CDR2 SYDVKM.